The next 15 T cell receptor beta chains were all read from a single sample in a study of blood T cell repertoires in COVID-19. Measured with immunoSEQ multiplex PCR; TCRdb has only the in-frame clones, and not every one. Counted here are some 300,000 clones, about nine tenths occurring once; the ten biggest clones make up roughly 7%. Input material: peripheral blood. These receptors came from a woman in her twenties or thirties who had recovered from COVID-19.

The CDR3 bases are TGTGCCGGCGAGACAGGGGCGGATGGCTACACCTTC. Amino acid sequence: CAGETGADGYTF. The chain uses TRBV2 and TRBJ1-2; TRBD1 matches 8 bases. CDR3 size: 12 residues. The trim removed 11 bases at V and 6 bases at J, leaving 8 bases unmatched. Germline V CDR1 and CDR2: SNHLY, FYNNEI.

The gene calls are TRBV15 and TRBJ2-3, with D hard to call. In germline, CDR1 is LNHNV, CDR2 YYDKDF (reference sequence). V lost 0 bases to trimming and J lost 2 bases, with 3 bases between them. This CDR3 region has 13 residues. CDR3 region: CATSRDNTDTQYF. Written as DNA, the CDR3 is TGTGCCACCAGCAGAGATAACACAGATACGCAGTATTTT.

This chain joins TRBV10-3 and TRBJ1-6; maybe TRBD1 (6 bases). The germline CDR1 and CDR2 sequences are ENHRY and SYGVKD. The ends were cut back, 9 bases at V and 7 bases at J, with 16 bases in the middle. The CDR3 length is 14 residues. This CDR3 reads CAISMGAGNSPLHF. CDR3 bases: TGTGCCATATCAATGGGGGCAGGGAATTCACCCCTCCACTTT.

The CDR3 region has the DNA TGTGCCAGCAGCCGCTCAGGGGCCGACGAGCAGTACTTC. Protein: CASSRSGADEQYF. The chain carries TRBV11-3 and TRBJ2-7, with D perhaps matching TRBD1 (6 bases). This CDR3 contains 13 residues. Germline CDR1 and CDR2: SGHNT and YENEEA. Trimming pared 5 bases from V and 5 bases from J, leaving 13 bases between. Combining the CDR3 with reference TRBV11-3 and TRBJ2-7 gives the whole variable domain EAGVVQSPRYKIIEKKQPVAFWCNPISGHNTLYWYLQNLGQGPELLIRYENEEAVDDSQLPKDRFSAERLKGVDSTLKIQPAELGDSAVYLCASSRSGADEQYFGPGTRLTVT.

J is TRBJ1-1 and V is TRBV4-2, with D perhaps TRBD1 (5 bases). V lost 4 bases and J lost 6, with 12 bases in between. The germline CDR1 and CDR2 sequences are LGHNA and YNFKEQ. The CDR3 consists of 13 residues. CDR3 in DNA: TGTGCCAGCAGCCCTGACAGTGCACCTGAAGCTTTCTTT. Translating gives CASSPDSAPEAFF.

The V call is TRBV5-6, the J call TRBJ2-7, with a possible D match to TRBD1 (6 bases). The CDR3 runs to 16 residues. Trimming removed 0 bases at V and 2 bases at J, with 15 bases between. Looked up from germline, CDR1 is SGHDT and CDR2 is YYEEEE. The CDR3 nucleotides are TGTGCCAGCAGCTTGGTTTTAGCCGAGGGGGCCTACGAGCAGTACTTC. This translates into CASSLVLAEGAYEQYF.

The chain carries TRBV7-3 and TRBJ2-3; tentatively, D is TRBD1 (7 bases). The CDR3 length is 16 residues. Germline V gene data show CDR1 as SGHTA and CDR2 as FQGTGA. Trimming took off 5 bases at V and 0 bases at J, with 15 bases between the two ends. CDR3 nucleotide sequence: TGTGCCAGCAGCGAGGGGGCGGGGCCTAGCACAGATACGCAGTATTTT. Amino acids: CASSEGAGPSTDTQYF.

The V and J genes are TRBV7-2 and TRBJ2-3; TRBD2 is a possible D gene (6 bases). The germline gives CDR1 SGHTA, CDR2 FQGNSA. The length of the CDR3 is 19 residues. The germline V and J ends were trimmed by 0 bases and 2 bases, with 21 bases remaining between them. The CDR3 is CASSLARSGLGGNTDTQYF. As DNA, the CDR3 is TGTGCCAGCAGCTTAGCGCGTTCGGGCTTGGGGGGAAACACAGATACGCAGTATTTT.

V gene TRBV11-3 combines with J gene TRBJ2-3; D is possibly TRBD1 (6 bases). Trimming left V 6 bases short and J 3 bases short, with 16 bases between. In germline, CDR1 is SGHNT, CDR2 YENEEA. This CDR3 is 15 amino acids long. CDR3 region: CASSNGQRETDTQYF. The CDR3 DNA follows: TGTGCCAGCAGTAACGGACAGAGAGAAACAGATACGCAGTATTTT.

The genes are TRBV5-1 and TRBJ1-5, with D hard to call. V was trimmed by 0 bases and J by 8 bases, leaving 12 bases between them. CDR3 length: 14 residues. Germline V gene data show CDR1 as SGHRS and CDR2 as YFSETQ. The DNA of the CDR3 is TGCGCCAGCAGCTTGGCAGGACTACAAGAGCCCCAGCATTTT. It translates to CASSLAGLQEPQHF.

The J gene is TRBJ2-7, the V gene TRBV28, with TRBD1 matching over 12 bases. CDR3 length equals 16 residues. CDR1 and CDR2 (germline): MDHEN, SYDVKM. The ends lost 5 bases at V and 2 bases at J; junction bases unmatched: 7. The CDR3 loop is CASSAPGQGAAYEQYF. CDR3 DNA sequence: TGTGCCAGCAGTGCACCGGGACAGGGGGCTGCCTACGAGCAGTACTTC.

V is TRBV7-3 and J is TRBJ1-2, with D unresolved. The germline V gene has CDR1 SGHTA and CDR2 FQGTGA. This CDR3 is built from 14 residues. V was clipped by 5 bases and J by 2 bases, with 12 bases between them. CDR3: CASSPVRSNYGYTF. The CDR3 bases are TGTGCCAGCAGCCCCGTGAGGTCGAACTATGGCTACACCTTC.

This chain uses TRBV5-5 with TRBJ1-5; TRBD1 matches at 7 bases. CDR1 is SGHKS, CDR2 YYEKEE, per germline (reference sequence). The CDR3 spans 17 residues. J was trimmed by 3 bases and V by 4 bases; bases with no gene match: 13. For the CDR3, the DNA is TGTGCCAGCAGCGCCACCAGGGACAGTAGTAACAATCAGCCCCAGCATTTT. Translating it yields CASSATRDSSNNQPQHF.

The chain uses TRBV5-1 and TRBJ1-1; possible D gene TRBD1, 5 bases. The germline V gene encodes CDR1 SGHRS and CDR2 YFSETQ. Trimming stripped 2 bases from V and 0 bases from J, with 11 bases between. The CDR3 contains 15 residues. In nucleotides, the CDR3 is TGCGCCAGCAGCTTCCAGACAGCCATGAACACTGAAGCTTTCTTT. Translated: CASSFQTAMNTEAFF.

The rearrangement uses TRBV28 and TRBJ2-7; TRBD1 matches 9 bases. Germline CDR1 and CDR2: MDHEN and SYDVKM. The V segment lost 5 bases and the J segment 4 bases; nucleotides outside the gene matches: 6. The CDR3 totals 14 residues. CDR3 amino acids: CASSIPGQGYEQYF. DNA for the CDR3: TGTGCCAGCAGTATTCCGGGACAGGGTTACGAGCAGTACTTC.